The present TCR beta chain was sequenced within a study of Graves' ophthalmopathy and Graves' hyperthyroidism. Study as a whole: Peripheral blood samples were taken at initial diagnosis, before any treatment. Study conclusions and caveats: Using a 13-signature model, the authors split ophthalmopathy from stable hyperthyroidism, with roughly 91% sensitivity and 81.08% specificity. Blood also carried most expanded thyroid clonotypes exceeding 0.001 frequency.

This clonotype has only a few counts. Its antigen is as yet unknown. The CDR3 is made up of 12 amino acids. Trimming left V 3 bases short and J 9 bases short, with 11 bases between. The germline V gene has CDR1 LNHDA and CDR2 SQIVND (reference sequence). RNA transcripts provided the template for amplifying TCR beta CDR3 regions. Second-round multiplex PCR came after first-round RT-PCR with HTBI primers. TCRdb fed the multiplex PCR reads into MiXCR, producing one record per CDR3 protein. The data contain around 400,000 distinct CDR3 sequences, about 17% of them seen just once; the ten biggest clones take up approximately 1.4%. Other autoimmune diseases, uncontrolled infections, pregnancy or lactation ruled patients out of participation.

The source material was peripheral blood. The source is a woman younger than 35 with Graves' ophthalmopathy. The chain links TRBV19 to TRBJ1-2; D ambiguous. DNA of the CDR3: TGTGCCAGTAGTATCAACGGACGGAGCTACACCTTC. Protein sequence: CASSINGRSYTF.